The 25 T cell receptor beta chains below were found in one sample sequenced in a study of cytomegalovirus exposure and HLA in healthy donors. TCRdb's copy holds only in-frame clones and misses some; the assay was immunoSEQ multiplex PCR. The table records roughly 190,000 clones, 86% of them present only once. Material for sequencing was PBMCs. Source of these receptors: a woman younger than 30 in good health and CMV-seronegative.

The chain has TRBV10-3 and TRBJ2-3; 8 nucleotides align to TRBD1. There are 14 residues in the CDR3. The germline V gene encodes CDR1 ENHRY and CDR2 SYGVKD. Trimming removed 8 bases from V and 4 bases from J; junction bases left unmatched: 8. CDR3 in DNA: TGTGCCATCCAGGACAGGGATCGGTCAGATACGCAGTATTTT. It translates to CAIQDRDRSDTQYF.

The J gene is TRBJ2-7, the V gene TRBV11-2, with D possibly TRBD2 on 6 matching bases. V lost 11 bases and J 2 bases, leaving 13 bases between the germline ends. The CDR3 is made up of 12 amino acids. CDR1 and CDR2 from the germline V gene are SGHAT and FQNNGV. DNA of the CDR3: TGTGCCTCGGGGGAAGGCCCCTACGAGCAGTACTTC. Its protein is CASGEGPYEQYF.

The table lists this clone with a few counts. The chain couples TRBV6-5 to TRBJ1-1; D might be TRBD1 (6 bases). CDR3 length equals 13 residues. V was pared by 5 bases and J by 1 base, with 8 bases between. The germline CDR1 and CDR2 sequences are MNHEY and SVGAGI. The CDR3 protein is CASSADRNTEAFF. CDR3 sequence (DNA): TGTGCCAGCAGTGCGGACAGGAACACTGAAGCTTTCTTT.

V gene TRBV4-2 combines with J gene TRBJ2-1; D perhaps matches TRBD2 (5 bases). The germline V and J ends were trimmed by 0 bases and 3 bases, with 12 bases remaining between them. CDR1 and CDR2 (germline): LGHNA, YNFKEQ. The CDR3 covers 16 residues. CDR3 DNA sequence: TGTGCCAGCAGCCAAGATGCGCTAGCCGTCTACAATGAGCAGTTCTTC. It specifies CASSQDALAVYNEQFF.

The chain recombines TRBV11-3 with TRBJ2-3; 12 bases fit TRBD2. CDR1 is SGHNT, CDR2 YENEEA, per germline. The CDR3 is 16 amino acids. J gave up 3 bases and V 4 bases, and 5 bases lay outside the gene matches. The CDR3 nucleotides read TGTGCCAGCAGCTCACGGACTAGCGGGGTTACAGATACGCAGTATTTT. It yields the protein CASSSRTSGVTDTQYF.

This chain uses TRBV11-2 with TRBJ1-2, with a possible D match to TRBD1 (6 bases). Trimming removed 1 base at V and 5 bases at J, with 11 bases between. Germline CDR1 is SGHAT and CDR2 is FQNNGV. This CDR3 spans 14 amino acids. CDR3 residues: CASSLAQGIYGYTF. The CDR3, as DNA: TGTGCCAGCAGCTTAGCACAGGGAATTTATGGCTACACCTTC.

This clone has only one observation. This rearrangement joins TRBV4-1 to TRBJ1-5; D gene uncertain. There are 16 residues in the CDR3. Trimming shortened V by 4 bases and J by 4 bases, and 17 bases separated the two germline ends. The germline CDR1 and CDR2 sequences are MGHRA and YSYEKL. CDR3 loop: CASSLRYPSGNQPQHF. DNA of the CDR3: TGCGCCAGCAGCCTTAGGTACCCTTCGGGTAATCAGCCCCAGCATTTT.

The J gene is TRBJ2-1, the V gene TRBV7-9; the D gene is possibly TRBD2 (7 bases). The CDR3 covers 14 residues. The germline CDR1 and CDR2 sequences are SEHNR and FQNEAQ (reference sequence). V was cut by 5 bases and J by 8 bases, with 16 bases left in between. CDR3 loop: CASSVKGGVDEQFF. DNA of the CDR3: TGTGCCAGCAGCGTAAAGGGGGGGGTGGATGAGCAGTTCTTC.

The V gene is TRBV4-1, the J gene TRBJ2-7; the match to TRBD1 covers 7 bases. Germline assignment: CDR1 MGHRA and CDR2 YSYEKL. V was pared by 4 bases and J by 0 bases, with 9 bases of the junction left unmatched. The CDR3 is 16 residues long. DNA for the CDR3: TGCGCCAGCAGCCCTGGACAGGCTTTTGGCTCCTACGAGCAGTACTTC. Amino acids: CASSPGQAFGSYEQYF.

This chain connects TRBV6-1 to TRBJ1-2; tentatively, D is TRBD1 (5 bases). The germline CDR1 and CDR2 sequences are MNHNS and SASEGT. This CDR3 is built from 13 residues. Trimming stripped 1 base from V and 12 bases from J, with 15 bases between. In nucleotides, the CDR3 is TGTGCCAGCAGTGAAGTACAGGACCTTGACGACACCTTC. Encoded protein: CASSEVQDLDDTF.

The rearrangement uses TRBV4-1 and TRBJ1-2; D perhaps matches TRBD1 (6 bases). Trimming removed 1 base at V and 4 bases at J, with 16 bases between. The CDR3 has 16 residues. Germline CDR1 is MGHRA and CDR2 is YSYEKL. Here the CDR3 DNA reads TGCGCCAGCAGCCAAGGTGGGCAGGGGATGGGCTATGGCTACACCTTC. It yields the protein CASSQGGQGMGYGYTF.

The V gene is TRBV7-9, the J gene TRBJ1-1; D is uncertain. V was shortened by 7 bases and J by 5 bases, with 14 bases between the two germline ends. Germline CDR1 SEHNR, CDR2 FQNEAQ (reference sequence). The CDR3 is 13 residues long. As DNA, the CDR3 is TGTGCCAGCACCCCTGAATCCCGGACTGAAGCTTTCTTT. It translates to CASTPESRTEAFF. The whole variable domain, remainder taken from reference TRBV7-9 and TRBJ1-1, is DTGVSQNPRHKITKRGQNVTFRCDPISEHNRLYWYRQTLGQGPEFLTYFQNEAQLEKSRLLSDRFSAERPKGSFSTLEIQRTEQGDSAMYLCASTPESRTEAFFGQGTRLTVV.

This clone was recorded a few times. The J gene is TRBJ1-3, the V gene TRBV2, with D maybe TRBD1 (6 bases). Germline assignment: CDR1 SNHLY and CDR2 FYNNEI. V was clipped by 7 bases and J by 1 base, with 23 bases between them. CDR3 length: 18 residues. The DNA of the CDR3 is TGTGCCAGCACAACGCCTCCATGGGCGGGGGCGTCTGGAAACACCATATATTTT. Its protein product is CASTTPPWAGASGNTIYF.

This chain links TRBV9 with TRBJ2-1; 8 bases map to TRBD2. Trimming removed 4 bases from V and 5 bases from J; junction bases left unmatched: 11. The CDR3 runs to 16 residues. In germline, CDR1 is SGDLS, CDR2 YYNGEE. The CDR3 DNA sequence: TGTGCCAGCAGCCCTTATTCCGCGGGACTAGACAATGAGCAGTTCTTC. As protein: CASSPYSAGLDNEQFF.

CDR3: CASSGLAGGQETQYF. Written as DNA, the CDR3 is TGTGCCAGCAGTGGACTAGCGGGAGGTCAAGAGACCCAGTACTTC. The chain carries TRBV6-1 and TRBJ2-5; TRBD2 matches at 13 bases. The germline V gene has CDR1 MNHNS and CDR2 SASEGT. CDR3 length: 15 amino acids. V gave up 4 bases and J gave up 2 bases; unmatched junction bases: 1.

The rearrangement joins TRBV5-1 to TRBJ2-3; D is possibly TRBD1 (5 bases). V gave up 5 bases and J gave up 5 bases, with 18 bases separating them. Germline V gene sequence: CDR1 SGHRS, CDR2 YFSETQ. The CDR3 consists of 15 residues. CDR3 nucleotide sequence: TGCGCCAGCAGATCATTGGACAATCTCAGAGATACGCAGTATTTT. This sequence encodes CASRSLDNLRDTQYF.

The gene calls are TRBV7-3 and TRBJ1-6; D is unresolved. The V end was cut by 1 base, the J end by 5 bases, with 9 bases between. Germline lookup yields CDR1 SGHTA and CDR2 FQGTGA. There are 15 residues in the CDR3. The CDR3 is CASSLRGGDNSPLHF. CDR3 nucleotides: TGTGCCAGCAGCTTAAGAGGCGGAGATAATTCACCCCTCCACTTT.

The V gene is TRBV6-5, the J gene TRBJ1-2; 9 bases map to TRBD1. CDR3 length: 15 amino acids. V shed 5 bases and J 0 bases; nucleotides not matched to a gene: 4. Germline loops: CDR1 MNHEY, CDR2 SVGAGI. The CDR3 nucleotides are TGTGCCAGCAGTCCGGGACAGGGATCTAACTATGGCTACACCTTC. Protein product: CASSPGQGSNYGYTF.

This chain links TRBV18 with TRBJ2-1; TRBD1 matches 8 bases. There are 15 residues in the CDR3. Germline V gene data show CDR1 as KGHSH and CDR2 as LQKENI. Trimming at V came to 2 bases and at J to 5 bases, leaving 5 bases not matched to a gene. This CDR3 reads CASSPDRGGDNEQFF. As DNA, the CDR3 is TGTGCCAGCTCACCAGACAGGGGCGGGGACAATGAGCAGTTCTTC.

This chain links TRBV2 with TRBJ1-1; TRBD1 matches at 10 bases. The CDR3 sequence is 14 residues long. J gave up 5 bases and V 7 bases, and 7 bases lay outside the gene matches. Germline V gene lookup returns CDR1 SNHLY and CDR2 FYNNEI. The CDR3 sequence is CASMWTGGLTEAFF. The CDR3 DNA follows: TGTGCCAGCATGTGGACAGGGGGATTAACTGAAGCTTTCTTT.

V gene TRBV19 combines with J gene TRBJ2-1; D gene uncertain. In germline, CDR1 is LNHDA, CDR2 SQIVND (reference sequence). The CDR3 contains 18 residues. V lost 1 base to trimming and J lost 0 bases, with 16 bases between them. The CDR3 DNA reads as TGTGCCAGTAGTATAGGGCCCCGTGAGGAAAACTCCTACAATGAGCAGTTCTTC. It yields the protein CASSIGPREENSYNEQFF.

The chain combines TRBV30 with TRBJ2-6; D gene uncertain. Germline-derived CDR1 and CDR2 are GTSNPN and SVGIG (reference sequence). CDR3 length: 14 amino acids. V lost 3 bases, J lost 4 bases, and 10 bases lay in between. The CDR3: CAWSETWGANVLTF. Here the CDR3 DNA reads TGTGCCTGGAGCGAGACATGGGGGGCCAACGTCCTGACTTTC.

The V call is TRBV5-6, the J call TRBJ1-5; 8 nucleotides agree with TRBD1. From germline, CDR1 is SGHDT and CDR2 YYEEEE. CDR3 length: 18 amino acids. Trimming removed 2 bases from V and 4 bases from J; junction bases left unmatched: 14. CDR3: CASSFFPGQGVGNQPQHF. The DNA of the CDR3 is TGTGCCAGCAGCTTTTTTCCTGGACAGGGCGTAGGAAATCAGCCCCAGCATTTT.

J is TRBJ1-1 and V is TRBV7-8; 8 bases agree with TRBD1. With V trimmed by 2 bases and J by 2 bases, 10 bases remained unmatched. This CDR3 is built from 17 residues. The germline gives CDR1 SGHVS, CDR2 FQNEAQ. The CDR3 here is CASSLRTGKGLNTEAFF. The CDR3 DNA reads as TGTGCCAGCAGCTTAAGGACAGGGAAGGGACTAAACACTGAAGCTTTCTTT.

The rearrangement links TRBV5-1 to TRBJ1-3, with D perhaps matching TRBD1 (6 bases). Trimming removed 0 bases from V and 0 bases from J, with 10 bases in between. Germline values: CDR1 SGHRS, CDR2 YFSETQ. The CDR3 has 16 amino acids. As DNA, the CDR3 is TGCGCCAGCAGCTTGGCAGGGGACCTCTCTGGAAACACCATATATTTT. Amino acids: CASSLAGDLSGNTIYF.